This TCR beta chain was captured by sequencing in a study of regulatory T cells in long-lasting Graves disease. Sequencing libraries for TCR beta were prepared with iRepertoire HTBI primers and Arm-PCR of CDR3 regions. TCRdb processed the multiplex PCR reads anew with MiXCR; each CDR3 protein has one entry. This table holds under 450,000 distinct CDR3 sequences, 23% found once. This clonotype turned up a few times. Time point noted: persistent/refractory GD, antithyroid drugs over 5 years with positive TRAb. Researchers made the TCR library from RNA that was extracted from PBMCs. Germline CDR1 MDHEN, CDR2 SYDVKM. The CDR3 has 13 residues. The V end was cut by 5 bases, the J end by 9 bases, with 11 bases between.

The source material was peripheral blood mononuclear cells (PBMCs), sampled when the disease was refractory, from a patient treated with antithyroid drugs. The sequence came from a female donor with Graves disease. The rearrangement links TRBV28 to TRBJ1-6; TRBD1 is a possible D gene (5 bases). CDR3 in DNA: TGTGCCAGCAGTCAGACAGTTTTTTCACCCCTCCACTTT. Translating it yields CASSQTVFSPLHF.